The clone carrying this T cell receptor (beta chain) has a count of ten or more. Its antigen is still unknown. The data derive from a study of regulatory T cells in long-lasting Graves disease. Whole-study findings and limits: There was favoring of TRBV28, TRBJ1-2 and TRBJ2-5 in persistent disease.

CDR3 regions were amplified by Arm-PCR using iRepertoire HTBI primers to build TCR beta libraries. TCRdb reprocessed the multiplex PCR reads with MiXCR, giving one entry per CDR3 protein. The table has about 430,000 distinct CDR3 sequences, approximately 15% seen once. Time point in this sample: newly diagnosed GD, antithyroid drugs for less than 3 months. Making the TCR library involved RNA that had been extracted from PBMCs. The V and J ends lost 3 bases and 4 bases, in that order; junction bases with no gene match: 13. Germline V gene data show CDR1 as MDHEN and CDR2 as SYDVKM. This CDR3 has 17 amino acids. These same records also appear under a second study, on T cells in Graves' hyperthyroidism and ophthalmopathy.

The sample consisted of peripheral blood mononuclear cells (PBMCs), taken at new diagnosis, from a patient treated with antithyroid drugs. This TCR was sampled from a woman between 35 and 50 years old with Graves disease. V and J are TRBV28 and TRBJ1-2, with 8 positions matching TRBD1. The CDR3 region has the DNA TGTGCCAGCAGTTTTGGTCAGGGGGCGCAGGATTTCTATGGCTACACCTTC. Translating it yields CASSFGQGAQDFYGYTF.